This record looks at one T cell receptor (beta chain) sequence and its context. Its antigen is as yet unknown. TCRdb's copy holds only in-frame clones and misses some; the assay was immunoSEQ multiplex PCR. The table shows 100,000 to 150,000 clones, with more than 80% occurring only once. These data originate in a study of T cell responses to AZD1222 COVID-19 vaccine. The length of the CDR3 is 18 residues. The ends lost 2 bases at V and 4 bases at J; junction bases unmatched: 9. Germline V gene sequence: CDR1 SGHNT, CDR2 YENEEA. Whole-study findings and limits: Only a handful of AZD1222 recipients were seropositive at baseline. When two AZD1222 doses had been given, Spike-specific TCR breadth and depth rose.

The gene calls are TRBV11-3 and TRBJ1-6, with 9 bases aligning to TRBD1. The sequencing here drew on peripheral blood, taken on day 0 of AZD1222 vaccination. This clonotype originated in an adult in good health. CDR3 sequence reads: CASSLSHRGPIYNSPLHF. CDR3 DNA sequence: TGTGCCAGCAGCTTATCACACAGGGGGCCTATATATAATTCACCCCTCCACTTT. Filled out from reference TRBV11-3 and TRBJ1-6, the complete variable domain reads EAGVVQSPRYKIIEKKQPVAFWCNPISGHNTLYWYLQNLGQGPELLIRYENEEAVDDSQLPKDRFSAERLKGVDSTLKIQPAELGDSAVYLCASSLSHRGPIYNSPLHFGNGTRLTVT.